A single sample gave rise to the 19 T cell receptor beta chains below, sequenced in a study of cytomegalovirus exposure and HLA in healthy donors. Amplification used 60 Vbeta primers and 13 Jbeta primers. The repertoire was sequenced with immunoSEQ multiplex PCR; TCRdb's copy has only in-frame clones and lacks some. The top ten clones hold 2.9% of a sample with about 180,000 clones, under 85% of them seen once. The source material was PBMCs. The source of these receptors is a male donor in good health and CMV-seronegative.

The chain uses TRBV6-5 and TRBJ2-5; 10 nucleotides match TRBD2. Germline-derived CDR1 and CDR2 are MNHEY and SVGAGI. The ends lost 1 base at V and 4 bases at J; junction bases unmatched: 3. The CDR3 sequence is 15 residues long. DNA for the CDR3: TGTGCCAGCAGTTACTGGACTAGCGGCGGAGAGACCCAGTACTTC. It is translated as CASSYWTSGGETQYF.

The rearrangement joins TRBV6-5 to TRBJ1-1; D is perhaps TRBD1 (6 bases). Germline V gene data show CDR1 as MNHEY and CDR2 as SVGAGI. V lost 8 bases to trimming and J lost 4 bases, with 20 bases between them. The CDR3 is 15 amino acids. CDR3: CASGMSGGAGTEAFF. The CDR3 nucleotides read TGTGCCAGCGGAATGTCTGGGGGCGCGGGCACTGAAGCTTTCTTT.

Here the CDR3 reads CASSFIDGGQYF. CDR3 sequence (DNA): TGTGCCAGCAGCTTCATTGACGGAGGGCAGTACTTC. The chain combines TRBV7-2 with TRBJ2-7; D is perhaps TRBD2 (5 bases). The CDR3 has 12 residues. The V gene lost 3 bases and the J gene lost 9 bases, with 12 bases spanning the gap. CDR1 and CDR2 (germline): SGHTA, FQGNSA.

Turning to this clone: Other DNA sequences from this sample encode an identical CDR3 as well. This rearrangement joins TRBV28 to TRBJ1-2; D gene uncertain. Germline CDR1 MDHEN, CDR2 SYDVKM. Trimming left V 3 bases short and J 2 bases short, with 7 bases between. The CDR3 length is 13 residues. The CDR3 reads CASSLGRNYGYTF. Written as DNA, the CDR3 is TGTGCCAGCAGTTTGGGCAGGAACTATGGCTACACCTTC.

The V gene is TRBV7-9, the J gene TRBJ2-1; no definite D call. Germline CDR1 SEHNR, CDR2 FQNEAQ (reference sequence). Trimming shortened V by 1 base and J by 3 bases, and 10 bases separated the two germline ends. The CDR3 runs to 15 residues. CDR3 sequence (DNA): TGTGCCAGCAGCTTAGTCGCTAGGATCTACAATGAGCAGTTCTTC. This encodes CASSLVARIYNEQFF. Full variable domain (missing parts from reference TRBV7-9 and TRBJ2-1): DTGVSQNPRHKITKRGQNVTFRCDPISEHNRLYWYRQTLGQGPEFLTYFQNEAQLEKSRLLSDRFSAERPKGSFSTLEIQRTEQGDSAMYLCASSLVARIYNEQFFGPGTRLTVL.

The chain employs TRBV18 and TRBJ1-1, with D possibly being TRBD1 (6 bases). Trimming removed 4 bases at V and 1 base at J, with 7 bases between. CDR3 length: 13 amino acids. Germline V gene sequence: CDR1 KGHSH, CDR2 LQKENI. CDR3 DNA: TGTGCCAGCTCACAGGGGGAGAACACTGAAGCTTTCTTT. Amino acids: CASSQGENTEAFF.

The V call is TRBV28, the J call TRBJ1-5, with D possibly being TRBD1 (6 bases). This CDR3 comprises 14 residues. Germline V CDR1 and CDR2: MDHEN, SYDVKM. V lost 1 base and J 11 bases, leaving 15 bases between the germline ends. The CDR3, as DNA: TGTGCCAGCAGTTTATCGGGGGGCTTCAAAGCCCAGCATTTT. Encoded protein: CASSLSGGFKAQHF.

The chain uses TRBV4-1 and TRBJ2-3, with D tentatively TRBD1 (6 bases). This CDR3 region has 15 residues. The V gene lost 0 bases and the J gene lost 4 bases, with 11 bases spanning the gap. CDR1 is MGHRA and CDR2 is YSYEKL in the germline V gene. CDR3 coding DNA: TGCGCCAGCAGCCAAGATGGTCAGGGGTCAGATACGCAGTATTTT. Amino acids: CASSQDGQGSDTQYF.

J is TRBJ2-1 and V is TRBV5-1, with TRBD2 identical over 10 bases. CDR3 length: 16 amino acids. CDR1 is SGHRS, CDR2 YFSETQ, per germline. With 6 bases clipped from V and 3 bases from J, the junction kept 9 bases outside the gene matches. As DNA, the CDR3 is TGCGCCAGCAACGGTCTAGCGGGGGCCGACTACAATGAGCAGTTCTTC. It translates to CASNGLAGADYNEQFF. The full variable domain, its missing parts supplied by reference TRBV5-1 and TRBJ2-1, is KAGVTQTPRYLIKTRGQQVTLSCSPISGHRSVSWYQQTPGQGLQFLFEYFSETQRNKGNFPGRFSGRQFSNSRSEMNVSTLELGDSALYLCASNGLAGADYNEQFFGPGTRLTVL.

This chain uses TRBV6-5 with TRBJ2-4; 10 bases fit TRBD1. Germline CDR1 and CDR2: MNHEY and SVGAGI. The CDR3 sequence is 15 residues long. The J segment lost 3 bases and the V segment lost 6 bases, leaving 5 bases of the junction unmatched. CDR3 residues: CASRTGGAGKNIQYF. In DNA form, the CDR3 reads TGTGCCAGCAGGACAGGGGGCGCCGGCAAAAACATTCAGTACTTC.

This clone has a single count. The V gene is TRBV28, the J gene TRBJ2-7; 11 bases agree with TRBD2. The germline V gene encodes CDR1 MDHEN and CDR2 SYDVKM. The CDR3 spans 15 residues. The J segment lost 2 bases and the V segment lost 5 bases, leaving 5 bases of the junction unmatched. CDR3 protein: CASSATSGVTYEQYF. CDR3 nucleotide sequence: TGTGCCAGCAGTGCGACTAGCGGGGTTACCTACGAGCAGTACTTC.

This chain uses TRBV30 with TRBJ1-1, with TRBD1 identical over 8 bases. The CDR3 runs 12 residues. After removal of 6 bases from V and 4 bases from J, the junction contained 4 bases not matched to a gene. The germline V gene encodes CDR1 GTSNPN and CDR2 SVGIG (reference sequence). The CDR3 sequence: CACRDRTTEAFF. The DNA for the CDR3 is TGTGCCTGTAGGGACAGGACCACTGAAGCTTTCTTT.

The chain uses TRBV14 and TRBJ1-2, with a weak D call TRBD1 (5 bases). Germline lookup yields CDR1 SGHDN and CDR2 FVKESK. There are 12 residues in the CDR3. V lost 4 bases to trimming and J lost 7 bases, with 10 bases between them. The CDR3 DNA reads TGTGCCAGCAGCCGAAGGGGCGCTGGCTACACCTTC. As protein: CASSRRGAGYTF.

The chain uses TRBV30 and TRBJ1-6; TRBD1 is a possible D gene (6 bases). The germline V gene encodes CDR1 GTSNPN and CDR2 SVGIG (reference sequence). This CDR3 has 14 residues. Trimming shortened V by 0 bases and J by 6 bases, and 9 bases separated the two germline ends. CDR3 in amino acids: CAWSVGGGNSPLHF. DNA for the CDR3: TGTGCCTGGAGTGTAGGGGGGGGTAATTCACCCCTCCACTTT.

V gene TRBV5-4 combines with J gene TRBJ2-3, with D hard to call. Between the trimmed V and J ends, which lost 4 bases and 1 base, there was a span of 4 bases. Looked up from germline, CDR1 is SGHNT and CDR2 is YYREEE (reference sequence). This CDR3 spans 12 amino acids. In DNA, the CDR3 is TGTGCCAGCAGCCGAGGCACAGATACGCAGTATTTT. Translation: CASSRGTDTQYF.

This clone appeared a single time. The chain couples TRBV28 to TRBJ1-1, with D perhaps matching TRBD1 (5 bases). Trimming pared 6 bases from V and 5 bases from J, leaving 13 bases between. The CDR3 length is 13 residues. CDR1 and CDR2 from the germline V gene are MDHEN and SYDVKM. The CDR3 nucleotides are TGTGCCAGCAGGTGGCAGGGCGGAACTGAAGCTTTCTTT. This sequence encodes CASRWQGGTEAFF.

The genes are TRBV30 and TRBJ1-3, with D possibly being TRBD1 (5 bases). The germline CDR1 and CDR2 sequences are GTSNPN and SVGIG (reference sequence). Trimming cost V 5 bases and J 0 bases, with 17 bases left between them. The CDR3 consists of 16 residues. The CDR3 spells CAWDTRQFLSGNTIYF. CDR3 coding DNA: TGTGCCTGGGACACCCGACAGTTTCTCTCTGGAAACACCATATATTTT.

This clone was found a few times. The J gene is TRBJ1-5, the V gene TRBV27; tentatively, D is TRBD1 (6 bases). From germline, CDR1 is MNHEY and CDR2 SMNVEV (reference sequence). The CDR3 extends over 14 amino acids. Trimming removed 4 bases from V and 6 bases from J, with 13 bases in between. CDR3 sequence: CASSWGGAGQPQHF. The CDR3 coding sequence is TGTGCCAGCAGTTGGGGGGGCGCCGGTCAGCCCCAGCATTTT.

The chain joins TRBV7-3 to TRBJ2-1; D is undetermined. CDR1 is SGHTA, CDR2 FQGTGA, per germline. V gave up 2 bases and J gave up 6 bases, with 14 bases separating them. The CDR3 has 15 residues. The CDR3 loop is CASSLGGSTFNEQFF. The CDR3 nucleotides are TGTGCCAGCAGCTTAGGCGGATCTACGTTCAATGAGCAGTTCTTC.